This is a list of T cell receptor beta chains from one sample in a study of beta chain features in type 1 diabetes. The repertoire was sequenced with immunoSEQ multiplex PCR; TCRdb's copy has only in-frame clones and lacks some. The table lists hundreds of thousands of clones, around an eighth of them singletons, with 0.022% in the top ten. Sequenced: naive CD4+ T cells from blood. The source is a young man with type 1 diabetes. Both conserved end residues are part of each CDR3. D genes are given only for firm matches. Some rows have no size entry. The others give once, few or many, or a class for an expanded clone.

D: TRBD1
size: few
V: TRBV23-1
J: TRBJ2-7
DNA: TGCGCCACTCTAGGCAAGGACAGGGTCTCCTACGAGCAGTACTTC
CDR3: CATLGKDRVSYEQYF

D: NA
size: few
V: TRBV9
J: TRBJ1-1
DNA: TGTGCCAGCAGCCCACTCGTGTCGAACACTGAAGCTTTCTTT
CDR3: CASSPLVSNTEAFF

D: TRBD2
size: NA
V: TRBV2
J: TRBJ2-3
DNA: TGTGCCAGCAGTGAGGACCGGGAGGGCACAGATACGCAGTATTTT
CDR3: CASSEDREGTDTQYF

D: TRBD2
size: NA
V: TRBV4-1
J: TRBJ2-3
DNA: TGCGCCAGCAGCCACTCGCCGACTAGCGGGGGGTTCACAGATACGCAGTATTTT
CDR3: CASSHSPTSGGFTDTQYF

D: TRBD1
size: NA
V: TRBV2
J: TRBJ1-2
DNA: TGTGCCAGCCGCGGGACAGGTCATGGCTACACCTTC
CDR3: CASRGTGHGYTF

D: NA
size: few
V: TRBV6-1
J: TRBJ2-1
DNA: TGTGCCAGCAGTGAACTTGGCAGGGGAGTGCCGGGCTCCTACAATGAGCAGTTCTTC
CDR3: CASSELGRGVPGSYNEQFF

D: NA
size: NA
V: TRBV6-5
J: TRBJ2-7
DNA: TGTGCCAGCAGACTAGGGGACGAGCAGTACTTC
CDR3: CASRLGDEQYF

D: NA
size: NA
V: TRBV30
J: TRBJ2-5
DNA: TGTGCCTGGAGTGTACGCCCCCAAGAGACCCAGTACTTC
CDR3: CAWSVRPQETQYF

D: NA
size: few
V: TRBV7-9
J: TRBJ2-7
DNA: TGTGCCAGCAGCTCGCAGGGATACGAGCAGTACTTC
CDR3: CASSSQGYEQYF

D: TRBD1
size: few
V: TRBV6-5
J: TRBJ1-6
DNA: TGTGCCAGCAGTTACACTTGGACAGGGGATTCACCCCTCCACTTT
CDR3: CASSYTWTGDSPLHF

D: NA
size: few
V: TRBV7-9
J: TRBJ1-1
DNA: TGTGCCAGCAGCGAGAGAACGGCGAACACTGAAGCTTTCTTT
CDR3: CASSERTANTEAFF

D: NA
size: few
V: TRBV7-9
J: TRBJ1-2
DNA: TGTGCCAGCAGCGCGCCGGGACGGCTGTTAGTCCCCTATGGCTACACCTTC
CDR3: CASSAPGRLLVPYGYTF

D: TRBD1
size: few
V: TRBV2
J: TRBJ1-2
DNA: TGTGCCAGCAACCCCCAGGGGACAGGTGGCTACACCTTC
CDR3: CASNPQGTGGYTF

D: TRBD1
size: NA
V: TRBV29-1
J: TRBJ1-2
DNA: TGCAGCGTTGGAGGTCCGGGACAGGGAACCTATGGCTACACCTTC
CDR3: CSVGGPGQGTYGYTF

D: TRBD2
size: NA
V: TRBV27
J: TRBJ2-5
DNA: TGTGCCAGCAGTTTATCTTGGGGGGGACGGGAGACCCAGTACTTC
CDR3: CASSLSWGGRETQYF

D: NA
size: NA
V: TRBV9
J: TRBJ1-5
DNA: TGTGCCAGCAGCGTAGAGCCGTGGGATCAGCCCCAGCATTTT
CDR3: CASSVEPWDQPQHF

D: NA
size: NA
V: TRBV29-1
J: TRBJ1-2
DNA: TGCAGCGTTGAAGTAGGGTTCCAGGGGAATGGCTACACCTTC
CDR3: CSVEVGFQGNGYTF

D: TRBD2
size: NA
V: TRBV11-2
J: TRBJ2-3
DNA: TGTGCCAGCAGCTTACTAGCGGGGAACACAGATACGCAGTATTTT
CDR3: CASSLLAGNTDTQYF

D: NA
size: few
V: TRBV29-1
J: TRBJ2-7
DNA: TGCAGCGTTGAAGAGCTATCCAGCGGGCAGTACTTC
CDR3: CSVEELSSGQYF

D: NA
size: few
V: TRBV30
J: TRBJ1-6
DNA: TGTGCCTCCAGGTCACCCCTCCACTTT
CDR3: CASRSPLHF

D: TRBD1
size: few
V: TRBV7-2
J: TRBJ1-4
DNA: TGTGCCAGCAGCTTACAGGGGGCTAATAATGAAAAACTGTTTTTT
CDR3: CASSLQGANNEKLFF

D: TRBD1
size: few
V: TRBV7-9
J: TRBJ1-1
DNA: TGTGCCAGCAGCTCTGGACAGGGAATGAACACTGAAGCTTTCTTT
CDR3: CASSSGQGMNTEAFF

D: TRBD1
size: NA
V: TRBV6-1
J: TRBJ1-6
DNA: TGTGCCAGCAGGGACAGGGGCAATTCACCCCTCCACTTT
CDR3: CASRDRGNSPLHF

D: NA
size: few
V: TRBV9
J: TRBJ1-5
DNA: TGTGCCAGCAGCGTTCTTCCCGGGAATCAGCCCCAGCATTTT
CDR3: CASSVLPGNQPQHF

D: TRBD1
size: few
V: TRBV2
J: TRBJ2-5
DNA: TGTGCCACCGGGACAGCGGTCCAAGAGACCCAGTACTTC
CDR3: CATGTAVQETQYF

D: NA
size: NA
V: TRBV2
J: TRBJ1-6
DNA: TGTGCCAGCAGAAGAAGTAATTCACCCCTCCACTTT
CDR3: CASRRSNSPLHF

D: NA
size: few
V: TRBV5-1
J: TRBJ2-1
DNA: TGCGCCAGCAGCGAGGATACCTACAATGAGCAGTTCTTC
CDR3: CASSEDTYNEQFF

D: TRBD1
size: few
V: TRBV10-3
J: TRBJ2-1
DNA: TGTGCCTTCGGGGACAGGGGAGGCAATGAGCAGTTCTTC
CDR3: CAFGDRGGNEQFF

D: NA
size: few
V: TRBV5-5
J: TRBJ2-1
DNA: TGTGCCAGCAGCCCCCGGAGTTACTACAATGAGCAGCAGTTCTTC
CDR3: CASSPRSYYNEQQFF

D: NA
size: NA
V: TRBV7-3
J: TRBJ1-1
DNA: TGTGCCAGCAGCACCGGTATGAGGGGCGCTAGCGCTTTCTTT
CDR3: CASSTGMRGASAFF

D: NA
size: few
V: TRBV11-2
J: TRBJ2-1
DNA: TGTGCCAGCAGCTTAGGCGCCGGCGAGCAGTTCTTC
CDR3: CASSLGAGEQFF

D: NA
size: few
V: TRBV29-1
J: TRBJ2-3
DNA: TGCAGCGCCGAAAGGGGGGAGGGGACAGATACGCAGTATTTT
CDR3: CSAERGEGTDTQYF

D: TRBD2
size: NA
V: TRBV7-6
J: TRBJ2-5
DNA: TGTGCCAGCAGCTCGCGGACTAGCGGGGCCGAGACCCAGTACTTC
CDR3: CASSSRTSGAETQYF

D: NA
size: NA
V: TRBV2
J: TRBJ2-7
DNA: TGTGCCAGCAGAGGCCTCAGCCTCGAGCAGTACTTC
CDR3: CASRGLSLEQYF

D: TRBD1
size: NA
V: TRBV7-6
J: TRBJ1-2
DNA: TGTGCCAGCAGCAAACGGGACAGCGGCCCGTATGGCTACACCTTC
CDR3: CASSKRDSGPYGYTF

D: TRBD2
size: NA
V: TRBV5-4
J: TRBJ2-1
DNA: TGTGCCAGCAGCCCCTCAGGCCTAGCGGGGACCAATGAGCAGTTCTTC
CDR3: CASSPSGLAGTNEQFF

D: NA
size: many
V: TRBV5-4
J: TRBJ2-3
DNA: TGTGCCAGCAGCTTGGTGGTAGACACAGATACGCAGTATTTT
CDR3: CASSLVVDTDTQYF

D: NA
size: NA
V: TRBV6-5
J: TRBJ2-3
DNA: TGTGCCAGCAGTTACGCCCGGGCAGGAACAGATACGCAGTATTTT
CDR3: CASSYARAGTDTQYF

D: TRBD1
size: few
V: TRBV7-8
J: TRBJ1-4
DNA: TGTGCCAGCAGCTTGGCGGACAGGCGAGATAATGAAAAACTGTTTTTT
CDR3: CASSLADRRDNEKLFF

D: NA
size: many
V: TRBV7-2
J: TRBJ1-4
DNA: TGTGCCAGCAGCGCACAGGGAGTTGGGCTGTTTTTT
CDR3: CASSAQGVGLFF

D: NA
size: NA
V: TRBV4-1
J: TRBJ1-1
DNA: TGCGCCAGCAGCTTAACGGAAGCCAGGATTGGTTTCACTGAAGCTTTCTTT
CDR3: CASSLTEARIGFTEAFF

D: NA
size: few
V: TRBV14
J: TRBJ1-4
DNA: TGTGCCAGCAGCCCAACGGGACGGAAGAATGAAAAACTGTTTTTT
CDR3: CASSPTGRKNEKLFF

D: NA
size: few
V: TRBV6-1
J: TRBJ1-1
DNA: TGTGCCAGCAGTGGAGTCAGGGCATACACTGAAGCTTTCTTT
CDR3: CASSGVRAYTEAFF

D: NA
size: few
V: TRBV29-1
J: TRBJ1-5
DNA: TGCAGCGTTGCTCGGATGGGGGGGACTCAGCCCCAGCATTTT
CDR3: CSVARMGGTQPQHF

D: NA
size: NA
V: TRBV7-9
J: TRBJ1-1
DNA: TGTGCCAGCAGCCCGCGCGATTTCCTGGGGAACACTGAAGCTTTCTTT
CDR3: CASSPRDFLGNTEAFF

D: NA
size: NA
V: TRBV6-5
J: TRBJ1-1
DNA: TGTGCCAGCGGTAAACAGACAATGAACACTGAAGCTTTCTTT
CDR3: CASGKQTMNTEAFF

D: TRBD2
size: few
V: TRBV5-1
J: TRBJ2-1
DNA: TGCGCCAGCAGCCTCCTGACCGACCGGGAGGGGAATGAGCAGTTCTTC
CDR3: CASSLLTDREGNEQFF

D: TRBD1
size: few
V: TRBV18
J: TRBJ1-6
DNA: TGTGCCAGCTCACTGACGGAAGGGGGCGATTCACCCCTCCACTTT
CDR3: CASSLTEGGDSPLHF

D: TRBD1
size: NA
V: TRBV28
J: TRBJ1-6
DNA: TGTGCCAGCAGTACAGGGGGCCAGTGGTCACCCCTCCACTTT
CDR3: CASSTGGQWSPLHF

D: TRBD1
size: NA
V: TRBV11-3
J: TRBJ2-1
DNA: TGTGCCAGCAGTGATTGGGACAGAAACAATGAGCAGTTCTTC
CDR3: CASSDWDRNNEQFF

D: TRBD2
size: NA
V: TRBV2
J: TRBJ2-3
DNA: TGTGCCAGCAGTGAGCAGCTAGCGGGCACAGATACGCAGTATTTT
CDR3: CASSEQLAGTDTQYF

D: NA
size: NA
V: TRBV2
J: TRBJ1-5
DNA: TGTGCCAGCAGTGACGGAATGGGGTGGGAGCCCCAGCATTTT
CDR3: CASSDGMGWEPQHF

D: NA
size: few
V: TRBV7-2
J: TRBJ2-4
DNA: TGTGCCAGCAGCCCCAGGTCTGCGGTAGGGGGGAACATTCAGTACTTC
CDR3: CASSPRSAVGGNIQYF